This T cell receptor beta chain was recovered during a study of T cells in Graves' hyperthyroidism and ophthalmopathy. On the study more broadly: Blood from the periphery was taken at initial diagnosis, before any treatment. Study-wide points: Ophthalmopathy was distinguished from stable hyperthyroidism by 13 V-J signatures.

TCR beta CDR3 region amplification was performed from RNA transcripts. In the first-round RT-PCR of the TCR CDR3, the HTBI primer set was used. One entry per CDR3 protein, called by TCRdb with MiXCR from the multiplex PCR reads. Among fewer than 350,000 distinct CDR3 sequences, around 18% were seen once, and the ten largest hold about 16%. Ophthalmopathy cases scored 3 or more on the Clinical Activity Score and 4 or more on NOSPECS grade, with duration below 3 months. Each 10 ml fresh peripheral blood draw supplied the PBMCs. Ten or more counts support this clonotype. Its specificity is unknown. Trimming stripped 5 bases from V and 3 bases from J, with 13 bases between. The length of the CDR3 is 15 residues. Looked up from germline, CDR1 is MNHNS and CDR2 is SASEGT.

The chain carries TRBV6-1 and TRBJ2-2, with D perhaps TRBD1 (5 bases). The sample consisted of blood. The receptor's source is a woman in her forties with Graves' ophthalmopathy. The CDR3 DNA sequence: TGTGCCAGCAGTACACAGGTCGCGGACACCGGGGAGCTGTTTTTT. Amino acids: CASSTQVADTGELFF.